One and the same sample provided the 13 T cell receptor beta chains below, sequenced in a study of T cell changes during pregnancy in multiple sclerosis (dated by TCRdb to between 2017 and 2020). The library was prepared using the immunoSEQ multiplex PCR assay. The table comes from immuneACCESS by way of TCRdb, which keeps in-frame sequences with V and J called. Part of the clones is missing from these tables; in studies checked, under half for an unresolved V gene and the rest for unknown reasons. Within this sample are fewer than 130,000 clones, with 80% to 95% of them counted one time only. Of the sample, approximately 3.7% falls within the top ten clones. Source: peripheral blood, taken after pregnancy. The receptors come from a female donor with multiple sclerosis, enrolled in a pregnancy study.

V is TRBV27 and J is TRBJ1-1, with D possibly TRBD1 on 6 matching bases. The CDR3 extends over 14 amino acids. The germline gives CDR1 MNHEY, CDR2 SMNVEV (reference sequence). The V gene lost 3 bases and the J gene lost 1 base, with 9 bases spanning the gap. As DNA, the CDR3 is TGTGCCAGCAGTTTTGGGGGCTGGAACACTGAAGCTTTCTTT. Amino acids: CASSFGGWNTEAFF.

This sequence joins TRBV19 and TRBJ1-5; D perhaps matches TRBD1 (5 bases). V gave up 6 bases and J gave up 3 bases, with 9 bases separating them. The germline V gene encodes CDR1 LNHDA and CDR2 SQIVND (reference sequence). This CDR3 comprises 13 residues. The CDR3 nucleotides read TGTGCCAGTAGCGACAGCCTCAATCAGCCCCAGCATTTT. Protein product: CASSDSLNQPQHF.

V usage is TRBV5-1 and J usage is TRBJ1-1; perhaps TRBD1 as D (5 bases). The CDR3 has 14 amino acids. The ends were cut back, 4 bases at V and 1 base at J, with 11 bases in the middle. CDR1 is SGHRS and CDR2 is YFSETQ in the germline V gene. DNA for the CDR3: TGCGCCAGCAGCGAATGGGGCCAGAACACTGAAGCTTTCTTT. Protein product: CASSEWGQNTEAFF.

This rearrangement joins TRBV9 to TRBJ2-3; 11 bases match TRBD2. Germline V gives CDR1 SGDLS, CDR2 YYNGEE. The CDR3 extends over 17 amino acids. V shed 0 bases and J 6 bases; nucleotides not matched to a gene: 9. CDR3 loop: CASSVATITSGGDTQYF. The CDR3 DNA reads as TGTGCCAGCAGCGTAGCCACAATCACTAGCGGGGGCGATACGCAGTATTTT.

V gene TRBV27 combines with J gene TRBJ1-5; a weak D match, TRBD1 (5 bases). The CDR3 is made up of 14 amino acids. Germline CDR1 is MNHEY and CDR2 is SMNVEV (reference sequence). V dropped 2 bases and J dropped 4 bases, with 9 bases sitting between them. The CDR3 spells CASSLVGGNQPQHF. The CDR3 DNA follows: TGTGCCAGCAGTTTAGTTGGGGGGAATCAGCCCCAGCATTTT.

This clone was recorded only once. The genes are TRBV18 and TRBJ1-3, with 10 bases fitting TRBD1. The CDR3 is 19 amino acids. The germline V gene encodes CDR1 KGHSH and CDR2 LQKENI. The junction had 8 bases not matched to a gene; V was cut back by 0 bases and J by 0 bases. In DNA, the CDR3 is TGTGCCAGCTCACCACCGGTTCGGACAGGGGGAATCTCTGGAAACACCATATATTTT. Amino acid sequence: CASSPPVRTGGISGNTIYF. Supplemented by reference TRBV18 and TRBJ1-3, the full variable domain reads NAGVMQNPRHLVRRRGQEARLRCSPMKGHSHVYWYRQLPEEGLKFMVYLQKENIIDESGMPKERFSAEFPKEGPSILRIQQVVRGDSAAYFCASSPPVRTGGISGNTIYFGEGSWLTVV.

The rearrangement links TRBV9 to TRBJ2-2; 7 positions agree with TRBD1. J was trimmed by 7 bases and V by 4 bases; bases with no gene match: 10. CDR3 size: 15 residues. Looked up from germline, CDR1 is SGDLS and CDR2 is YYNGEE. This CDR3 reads CASSPGGASGGELFF. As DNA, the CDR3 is TGTGCCAGCAGCCCAGGGGGAGCTTCAGGCGGGGAGCTGTTTTTT.

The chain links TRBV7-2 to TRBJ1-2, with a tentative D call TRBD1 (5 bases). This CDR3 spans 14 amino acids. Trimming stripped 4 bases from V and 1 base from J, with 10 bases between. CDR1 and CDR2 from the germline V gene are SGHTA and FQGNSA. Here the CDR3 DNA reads TGTGCCAGCAGCTACGACAGTAGTAACTATGGCTACACCTTC. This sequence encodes CASSYDSSNYGYTF. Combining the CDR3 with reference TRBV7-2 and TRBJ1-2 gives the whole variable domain GAGVSQSPSNKVTEKGKDVELRCDPISGHTALYWYRQSLGQGLEFLIYFQGNSAPDKSGLPSDRFSAERTGGSVSTLTIQRTQQEDSAVYLCASSYDSSNYGYTFGSGTRLTVV.

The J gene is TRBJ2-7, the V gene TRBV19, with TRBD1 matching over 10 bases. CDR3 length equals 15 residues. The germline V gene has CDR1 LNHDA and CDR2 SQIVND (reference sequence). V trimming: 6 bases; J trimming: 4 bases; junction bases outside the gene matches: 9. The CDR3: CASSAAGQGIYEQYF. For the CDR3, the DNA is TGTGCCAGTAGCGCCGCGGGACAGGGGATTTACGAGCAGTACTTC.

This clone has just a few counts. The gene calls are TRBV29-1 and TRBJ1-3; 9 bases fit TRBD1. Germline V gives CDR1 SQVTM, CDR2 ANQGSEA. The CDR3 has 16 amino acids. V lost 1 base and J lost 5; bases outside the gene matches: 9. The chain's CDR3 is CSVEVEQGARRNTIYF. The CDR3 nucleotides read TGCAGCGTTGAAGTGGAACAGGGGGCGCGCAGAAACACCATATATTTT.

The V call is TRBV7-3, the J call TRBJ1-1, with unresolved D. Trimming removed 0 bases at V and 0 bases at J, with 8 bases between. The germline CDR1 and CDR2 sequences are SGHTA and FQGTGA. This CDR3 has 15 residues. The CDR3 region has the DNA TGTGCCAGCAGCTTAACGGTTCGGTTGAACACTGAAGCTTTCTTT. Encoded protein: CASSLTVRLNTEAFF. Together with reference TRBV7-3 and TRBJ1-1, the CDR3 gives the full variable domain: GAGVSQTPSNKVTEKGKYVELRCDPISGHTALYWYRQSLGQGPEFLIYFQGTGAADDSGLPNDRFFAVRPEGSVSTLKIQRTERGDSAVYLCASSLTVRLNTEAFFGQGTRLTVV.

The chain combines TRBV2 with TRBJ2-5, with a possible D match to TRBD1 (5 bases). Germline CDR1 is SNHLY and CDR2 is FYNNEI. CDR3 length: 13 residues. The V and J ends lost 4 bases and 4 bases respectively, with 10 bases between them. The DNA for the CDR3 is TGTGCCAGCAGTGGGGTTAGGGGAGAGACCCAGTACTTC. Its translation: CASSGVRGETQYF.

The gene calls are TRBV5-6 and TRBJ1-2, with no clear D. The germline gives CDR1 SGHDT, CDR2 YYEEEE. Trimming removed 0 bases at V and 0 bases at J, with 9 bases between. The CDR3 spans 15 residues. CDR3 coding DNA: TGTGCCAGCAGCTTGGAAAAGACTACTAACTATGGCTACACCTTC. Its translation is CASSLEKTTNYGYTF.